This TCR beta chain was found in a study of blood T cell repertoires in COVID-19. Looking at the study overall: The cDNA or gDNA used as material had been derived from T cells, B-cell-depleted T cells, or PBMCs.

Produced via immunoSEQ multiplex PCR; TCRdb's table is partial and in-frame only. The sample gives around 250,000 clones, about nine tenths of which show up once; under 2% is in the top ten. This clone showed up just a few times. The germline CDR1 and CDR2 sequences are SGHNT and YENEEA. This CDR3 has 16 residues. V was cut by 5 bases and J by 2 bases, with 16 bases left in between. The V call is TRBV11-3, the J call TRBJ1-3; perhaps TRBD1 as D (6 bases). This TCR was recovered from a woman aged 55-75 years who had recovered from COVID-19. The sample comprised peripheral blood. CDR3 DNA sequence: TGTGCCAGCAGCAATGGGTTTGGGACACCTGGAAACACCATATATTTT. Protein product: CASSNGFGTPGNTIYF.